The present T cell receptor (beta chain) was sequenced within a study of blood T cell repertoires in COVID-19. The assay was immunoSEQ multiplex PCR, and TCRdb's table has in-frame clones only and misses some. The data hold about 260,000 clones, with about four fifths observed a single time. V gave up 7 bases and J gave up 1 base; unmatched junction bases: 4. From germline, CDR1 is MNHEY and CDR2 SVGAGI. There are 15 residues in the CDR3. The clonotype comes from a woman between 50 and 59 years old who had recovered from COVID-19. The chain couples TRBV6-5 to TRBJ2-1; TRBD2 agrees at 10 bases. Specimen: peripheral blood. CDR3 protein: CASTKLAGSYNEQFF. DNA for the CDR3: TGTGCCAGCACCAAACTAGCGGGATCCTACAATGAGCAGTTCTTC.